The 6 T cell receptor beta chains below were found in one sample sequenced in a study of blood T cell repertoires in COVID-19. The protocol was immunoSEQ multiplex PCR, while the TCRdb copy is restricted to in-frame clones and leaves out a portion. Of 160,000 or so clones in the sample, around 89% were seen once. Sequencing was done on a sample of peripheral blood. The receptors originated from a man aged 55 to 70 with acute or convalescent COVID-19.

The V call is TRBV14, the J call TRBJ2-3, with a weak D call TRBD1 (6 bases). Germline V CDR1 and CDR2: SGHDN, FVKESK. With 4 bases removed from V and 2 bases from J, the gap between germline ends came to 13 bases. This CDR3 has 15 residues. The CDR3 DNA reads TGTGCCAGCAGCCCCTACAGGGTTGTCACAGATACGCAGTATTTT. This gives the protein CASSPYRVVTDTQYF.

The rearrangement joins TRBV11-2 to TRBJ2-2, with 9 bases lining up with TRBD1. The junction had 9 bases not matched to a gene; V was cut back by 5 bases and J by 8 bases. Germline loops: CDR1 SGHAT, CDR2 FQNNGV. This CDR3 is 15 amino acids long. Here the CDR3 DNA reads TGTGCCAGCAGCCTCCGGGACAGGGTTGGTGGGGAGCTGTTTTTT. This sequence encodes CASSLRDRVGGELFF.

The V gene is TRBV2, the J gene TRBJ1-2; no clear D. Germline CDR1 reads SNHLY; CDR2 reads FYNNEI. CDR3 size: 14 residues. With 5 bases removed from V and 0 bases from J, the gap between germline ends came to 10 bases. CDR3 protein: CASSLDGTNYGYTF. In nucleotides, the CDR3 is TGTGCCAGCAGTTTAGACGGGACTAACTATGGCTACACCTTC.

The V gene is TRBV19, the J gene TRBJ1-2; D is possibly TRBD1 (5 bases). The CDR3 has 16 amino acids. V shed 8 bases and J shed 3 bases, with 22 bases lying between them. Germline values: CDR1 LNHDA, CDR2 SQIVND (reference sequence). The CDR3 nucleotides read TGTGCCAGTCAAACAACCTCGGCAGGGAGGTACTATGGCTACACCTTC. This codes for CASQTTSAGRYYGYTF. Full variable domain (remainder filled in from reference TRBV19 and TRBJ1-2): DGGITQSPKYLFRKEGQNVTLSCEQNLNHDAMYWYRQDPGQGLRLIYYSQIVNDFQKGDIAEGYSVSREKKESFPLTVTSAQKNPTAFYLCASQTTSAGRYYGYTFGSGTRLTVV.

The chain employs TRBV6-2 or TRBV6-3 and TRBJ1-2, with unresolved D. The CDR3 consists of 13 residues. Germline values: CDR1 MNHEY, CDR2 SVGEGT. V lost 5 bases, J lost 0 bases, and 7 bases lay in between. The CDR3 DNA reads as TGTGCCAGCAGTAACGGAGCTAACTATGGCTACACCTTC. It yields the protein CASSNGANYGYTF.

The chain is built from TRBV19 and TRBJ1-5, with D perhaps TRBD1 (5 bases). Trimming took 3 bases from V and 0 from J, leaving 9 bases between them. CDR1 LNHDA and CDR2 SQIVND come from the germline V gene (reference sequence). The CDR3 loop spans 15 amino acids. The CDR3 region has the DNA TGTGCCAGTAGTATTGAGACAGTTAGCAATCAGCCCCAGCATTTT. Amino acid sequence: CASSIETVSNQPQHF. The variable domain in full, completed from reference TRBV19 and TRBJ1-5, reads DGGITQSPKYLFRKEGQNVTLSCEQNLNHDAMYWYRQDPGQGLRLIYYSQIVNDFQKGDIAEGYSVSREKKESFPLTVTSAQKNPTAFYLCASSIETVSNQPQHFGDGTRLSIL.